A single sample gave rise to the 26 T cell receptor beta chains below, sequenced in a study of technical replicates of blood from four donors. TCRdb keeps only in-frame clones here, not all; method: immunoSEQ multiplex PCR. This table holds approximately 74,000 clones, about 90% found once. Specimen: PBMCs. The receptors were sampled from a human donor in good health. Some clones in this sample may be carry-over from other donors' samples.

The chain links TRBV7-9 to TRBJ2-7, with 7 bases matching TRBD2. This CDR3 is 15 amino acids long. J was trimmed by 0 bases and V by 5 bases; bases with no gene match: 7. Germline V gene data show CDR1 as SEHNR and CDR2 as FQNEAQ (reference sequence). CDR3 sequence (DNA): TGTGCCAGCAGCGCAGACCGGGACTACTCCTACGAGCAGTACTTC. Its protein is CASSADRDYSYEQYF.

The chain uses TRBV10-2 and TRBJ2-7, with D possibly being TRBD2 (6 bases). Trimming removed 5 bases at V and 2 bases at J, with 13 bases between. The CDR3 is 14 amino acids. Per the germline V gene, CDR1 is WSHSY and CDR2 is SAAADI. The CDR3, as DNA: TGCGCCAGCAGTCTGGCGGGGCCAACCTACGAGCAGTACTTC. Its translation: CASSLAGPTYEQYF.

The rearrangement links TRBV6-6 to TRBJ1-5; no reliable D call. Germline V gene sequence: CDR1 MNHNY, CDR2 SVGAGI (reference sequence). V lost 5 bases to trimming and J lost 2 bases, with 10 bases between them. This CDR3 contains 14 residues. DNA of the CDR3: TGTGCCAGCAGTCAAAACAGTCGCAATCAGCCCCAGCATTTT. Protein product: CASSQNSRNQPQHF.

The CDR3: CASSIFPGGKNIQYF. CDR3 nucleotides: TGTGCCAGTAGTATCTTCCCAGGTGGCAAAAACATTCAGTACTTC. The chain carries TRBV19 and TRBJ2-4; D is undetermined. This CDR3 has 15 amino acids. Trimming shortened V by 3 bases and J by 3 bases, and 12 bases separated the two germline ends. Looked up from germline, CDR1 is LNHDA and CDR2 is SQIVND (reference sequence). Complete variable domain (other parts from reference TRBV19 and TRBJ2-4): DGGITQSPKYLFRKEGQNVTLSCEQNLNHDAMYWYRQDPGQGLRLIYYSQIVNDFQKGDIAEGYSVSREKKESFPLTVTSAQKNPTAFYLCASSIFPGGKNIQYFGAGTRLSVL.

This sequence joins TRBV7-3 and TRBJ2-1, with no clear D. The CDR3 consists of 14 residues. Per germline, CDR1 SGHTA and CDR2 FQGTGA. Trimming removed 4 bases from V and 6 bases from J, with 13 bases in between. CDR3 sequence: CASSSQAVSNEQFF. Here the CDR3 DNA reads TGTGCCAGCAGCTCCCAGGCCGTCTCCAATGAGCAGTTCTTC.

V and J are TRBV10-3 and TRBJ2-3; a possible D gene is TRBD2 (5 bases). V gave up 0 bases and J gave up 1 base, with 20 bases separating them. Germline CDR1 and CDR2: ENHRY and SYGVKD. The CDR3 is 19 amino acids. The CDR3 spells CAISESHLQPGYGTDTQYF. The DNA for the CDR3 is TGTGCCATCAGTGAGTCGCACCTCCAACCGGGGTATGGCACAGATACGCAGTATTTT.

The J gene is TRBJ2-5, the V gene TRBV5-1; TRBD1 matches at 11 bases. Germline CDR1 and CDR2: SGHRS and YFSETQ. Losses at the gene ends were 4 bases for V and 4 bases for J; bases not matched to a gene: 6. CDR3 length: 15 residues. As DNA, the CDR3 is TGCGCCAGCAGCAAGGGACAGGGGGGCTCAGAGACCCAGTACTTC. It is translated as CASSKGQGGSETQYF. The variable domain in full, with the rest retrieved from reference TRBV5-1 and TRBJ2-5, is KAGVTQTPRYLIKTRGQQVTLSCSPISGHRSVSWYQQTPGQGLQFLFEYFSETQRNKGNFPGRFSGRQFSNSRSEMNVSTLELGDSALYLCASSKGQGGSETQYFGPGTRLLVL.

In its sample, this clone ranks as large. This chain joins TRBV13 and TRBJ1-1; 9 bases are a match to TRBD1. The CDR3 is made up of 13 amino acids. Germline V gives CDR1 PRHDT, CDR2 FYEKMQ (reference sequence). With 4 bases clipped from V and 7 bases from J, the junction kept 4 bases outside the gene matches. The CDR3 coding sequence is TGTGCCAGCAGCTCGGGACAGGGCCGTGAAGCTTTCTTT. This translates into CASSSGQGREAFF.

This chain joins TRBV5-1 and TRBJ2-5; TRBD2 agrees at 13 bases. The germline CDR1 and CDR2 sequences are SGHRS and YFSETQ. This CDR3 spans 18 amino acids. V gave up 7 bases and J gave up 4 bases; unmatched junction bases: 16. CDR3 nucleotides: TGCGCCAGCCCGCGGGGGACTAGCGGGGCCCCGGGTGGAGAGACCCAGTACTTC. Translated: CASPRGTSGAPGGETQYF.

The chain combines TRBV27 with TRBJ2-6; perhaps TRBD1 as D (6 bases). V gave up 8 bases and J gave up 0 bases, with 14 bases separating them. This CDR3 is built from 16 residues. Germline loops: CDR1 MNHEY, CDR2 SMNVEV (reference sequence). CDR3 sequence (DNA): TGTGCCAGCCGCAGGGGTTTAAGCTCTGGGGCCAACGTCCTGACTTTC. This codes for CASRRGLSSGANVLTF.

This chain uses TRBV7-8 with TRBJ2-7; D is possibly TRBD2 (5 bases). Trimming removed 6 bases at V and 5 bases at J, with 20 bases between. This CDR3 comprises 15 residues. CDR1 is SGHVS, CDR2 FQNEAQ, per germline. This CDR3 is CASSSANRLGDEQYF. CDR3 nucleotides: TGTGCCAGCAGTTCCGCGAACAGACTGGGAGACGAGCAGTACTTC.

This chain connects TRBV4-1 to TRBJ1-2; TRBD1 matches 8 bases. This CDR3 is 15 amino acids long. V lost 4 bases and J lost 1; bases outside the gene matches: 5. Germline-derived CDR1 and CDR2 are MGHRA and YSYEKL. This CDR3 is CASSRGQAYNYGYTF. The CDR3 nucleotides are TGCGCCAGCAGCCGGGGACAGGCTTATAACTATGGCTACACCTTC.

V gene TRBV7-6 combines with J gene TRBJ2-1; 8 nucleotides match TRBD2. Germline lookup yields CDR1 SGHVS and CDR2 FNYEAQ. The CDR3 sequence is 15 residues long. The V gene end was trimmed by 0 bases and the J gene end by 8 bases; junction bases not matched to a gene: 6. CDR3 sequence: CASSLASGTGHEQFF. The CDR3 region has the DNA TGTGCCAGCAGCTTAGCTAGCGGGACGGGCCATGAGCAGTTCTTC.

The rearrangement uses TRBV5-1 and TRBJ1-1, with 10 bases fitting TRBD1. Looked up from germline, CDR1 is SGHRS and CDR2 is YFSETQ. The trim removed 4 bases at V and 1 base at J, leaving 7 bases unmatched. The CDR3 totals 16 residues. CDR3 coding DNA: TGCGCCAGCAGCACGACAGGGGGCCGATGGAACACTGAAGCTTTCTTT. As protein: CASSTTGGRWNTEAFF.

The chain uses TRBV7-2 and TRBJ2-7, with 9 bases matching TRBD1. Trimming removed 1 base from V and 3 bases from J; junction bases left unmatched: 4. The CDR3 sequence is 15 residues long. Germline-derived CDR1 and CDR2 are SGHTA and FQGNSA. The CDR3 region is CASSLVGTGLYEQYF. The CDR3 bases are TGTGCCAGCAGCTTAGTCGGGACAGGGCTCTACGAGCAGTACTTC.

The chain is built from TRBV19 and TRBJ1-4, with D perhaps TRBD1 (6 bases). This CDR3 has 15 residues. V lost 5 bases and J 1 base, leaving 11 bases between the germline ends. From germline, CDR1 is LNHDA and CDR2 SQIVND (reference sequence). The CDR3 DNA reads as TGTGCCAGTAGTCTGCAGGGGTTAACTAATGAAAAACTGTTTTTT. Its translation is CASSLQGLTNEKLFF.

This chain joins TRBV7-9 and TRBJ2-3; perhaps TRBD2 as D (6 bases). Germline-derived CDR1 and CDR2 are SEHNR and FQNEAQ (reference sequence). CDR3 length: 17 amino acids. The V end was cut by 2 bases, the J end by 1 base, with 16 bases between. CDR3 nucleotide sequence: TGTGCCAGCAGCTTAAATTTCGGCGGGGCGCGCACAGATACGCAGTATTTT. Translating gives CASSLNFGGARTDTQYF.

V is TRBV2 and J is TRBJ2-1; 7 bases fit TRBD1. V trimming: 6 bases; J trimming: 4 bases; junction bases outside the gene matches: 9. Germline lookup yields CDR1 SNHLY and CDR2 FYNNEI. CDR3 length equals 15 residues. The CDR3 DNA reads TGTGCCAGCAGCGCACAGGGGATCCAGTACAATGAGCAGTTCTTC. Translating gives CASSAQGIQYNEQFF.

There are many counts of this clone. V gene TRBV9 combines with J gene TRBJ1-2; TRBD1 agrees at 8 bases. This CDR3 comprises 17 residues. J was trimmed by 3 bases and V by 1 base; bases with no gene match: 11. Germline CDR1 and CDR2: SGDLS and YYNGEE. The CDR3: CASSVRGGVTGDYGYTF. CDR3 nucleotide sequence: TGTGCCAGCAGCGTAAGAGGAGGGGTGACAGGGGACTATGGCTACACCTTC.

V and J are TRBV7-2 and TRBJ2-3; 10 positions agree with TRBD2. CDR1 is SGHTA, CDR2 FQGNSA, per germline. The junction had 4 bases not matched to a gene; V was cut back by 5 bases and J by 2 bases. This CDR3 comprises 15 residues. The CDR3 here is CASSILAGITDTQYF. CDR3 nucleotides: TGTGCCAGCAGCATACTAGCGGGGATCACAGATACGCAGTATTTT.

This clone was counted once. The V gene is TRBV7-9, the J gene TRBJ2-5, with TRBD1 matching 8 bases. The CDR3 has 14 residues. Looked up from germline, CDR1 is SEHNR and CDR2 is FQNEAQ (reference sequence). V trimming: 3 bases; J trimming: 7 bases; junction bases outside the gene matches: 7. The CDR3 DNA follows: TGTGCCAGCAGCTTTGTGACAGGGGTTGGGACCCAGTACTTC. Residues: CASSFVTGVGTQYF.

The J gene is TRBJ1-2, the V gene TRBV25-1; 10 bases fit TRBD1. V lost 4 bases, J lost 6 bases, and 8 bases stayed unmatched. This CDR3 comprises 15 residues. CDR1 is MGHDK, CDR2 SYGVNS, per germline. CDR3 amino acids: CASSASGTGAHGYTF. CDR3 coding DNA: TGTGCCAGCAGTGCCTCCGGGACAGGGGCTCATGGCTACACCTTC.

Only one count was recorded for this clone. The V and J genes are TRBV9 and TRBJ2-3, with 11 bases lining up with TRBD2. The junction had 4 bases not matched to a gene; V was cut back by 4 bases and J by 0 bases. Germline CDR1 SGDLS, CDR2 YYNGEE. The CDR3 is 16 residues long. The CDR3 nucleotides are TGTGCCAGCAGCCTTAGCGGGGGGGTTAGCACAGATACGCAGTATTTT. Amino acids: CASSLSGGVSTDTQYF.

The rearrangement joins TRBV15 to TRBJ2-7; TRBD2 matches 7 bases. The CDR3 covers 15 residues. V shed 2 bases, J shed 2 bases, and the junction held 6 bases outside the gene matches. Germline V lookup: CDR1 LNHNV, CDR2 YYDKDF (reference sequence). CDR3 sequence: CATSRNSGPTYEQYF. CDR3 nucleotides: TGTGCCACCAGCAGAAATAGCGGGCCAACCTACGAGCAGTACTTC. The whole variable domain, filled in from reference TRBV15 and TRBJ2-7, reads DAMVIQNPRYQVTQFGKPVTLSCSQTLNHNVMYWYQQKSSQAPKLLFHYYDKDFNNEADTPDNFQSRRPNTSFCFLDIRSPGLGDTAMYLCATSRNSGPTYEQYFGPGTRLTVT.

The chain has TRBV10-1 and TRBJ2-2; 11 bases line up with TRBD2. Germline values: CDR1 WNHNN, CDR2 SYGVQD (reference sequence). CDR3 size: 18 residues. Trimming removed 8 bases from V and 6 bases from J; junction bases left unmatched: 17. Here the CDR3 reads CASRGSFSGRAVAGELFF. CDR3 DNA: TGCGCCAGCCGCGGGAGTTTTAGCGGGAGGGCGGTCGCCGGGGAGCTGTTTTTT.

The CDR3 region is CASSTRQRTRAFF. The CDR3 DNA reads as TGTGCCAGCAGCACTCGACAGAGAACGAGGGCTTTCTTT. The V and J genes are TRBV7-2 and TRBJ1-1; D is perhaps TRBD1 (5 bases). In germline, CDR1 is SGHTA, CDR2 FQGNSA. The CDR3 is 13 amino acids. V was pared by 5 bases and J by 11 bases, with 18 bases between.